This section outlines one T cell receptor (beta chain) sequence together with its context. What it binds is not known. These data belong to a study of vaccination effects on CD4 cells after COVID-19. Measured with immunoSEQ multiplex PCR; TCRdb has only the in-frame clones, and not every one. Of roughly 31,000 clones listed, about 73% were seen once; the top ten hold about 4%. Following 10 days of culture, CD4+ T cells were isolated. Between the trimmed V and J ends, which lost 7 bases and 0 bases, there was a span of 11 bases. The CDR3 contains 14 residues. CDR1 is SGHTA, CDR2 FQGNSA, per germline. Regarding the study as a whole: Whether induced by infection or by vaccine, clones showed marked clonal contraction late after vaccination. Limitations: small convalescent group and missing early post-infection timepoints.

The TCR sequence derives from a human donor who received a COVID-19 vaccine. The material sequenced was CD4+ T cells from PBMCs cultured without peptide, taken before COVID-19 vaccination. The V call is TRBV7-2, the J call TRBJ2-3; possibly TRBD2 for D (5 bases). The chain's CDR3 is CASKSGPSTDTQYF. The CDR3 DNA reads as TGTGCCAGCAAAAGCGGTCCTAGCACAGATACGCAGTATTTT. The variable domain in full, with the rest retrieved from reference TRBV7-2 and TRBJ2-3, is GAGVSQSPSNKVTEKGKDVELRCDPISGHTALYWYRQSLGQGLEFLIYFQGNSAPDKSGLPSDRFSAERTGGSVSTLTIQRTQQEDSAVYLCASKSGPSTDTQYFGPGTRLTVL.